This TCR beta chain was retrieved from a study of blood T cells in healthy people across ages. Study findings and constraints: The CMV status of each donor remained undetermined, and this could have confounded shifts in expanded clonotypes. When one million T cells were used, diversity estimates were thought to be underestimates.

With 2 bases removed from V and 2 bases from J, the gap between germline ends came to 18 bases. The germline CDR1 and CDR2 sequences are SQVTM and ANQGSEA. This CDR3 has 16 residues. For the second PCR, which ran for about 7 to 11 cycles, a sample-barcoded 5' primer and a J-beta primer mix were used. TCRdb reprocessed the 5' RACE reads with MiXCR, giving one entry per CDR3 protein. The sample includes roughly 2 million distinct CDR3 sequences, roughly 52% of them seen just once. This clonotype came up a few times. What it binds is not known. The individuals who served as donors were healthy Caucasians living in Russia, aged about 6 to 100.

This sequence joins TRBV29-1 and TRBJ2-5; D possibly corresponds to TRBD1 (6 bases). Sequencing input: blood. The sequence derives from a woman aged 40 to 50 in good health. The CDR3 DNA is TGCAGCGTTGAAAGATTGGGGGCGAGGGTGCAAGAGACCCAGTACTTC. Protein sequence: CSVERLGARVQETQYF.